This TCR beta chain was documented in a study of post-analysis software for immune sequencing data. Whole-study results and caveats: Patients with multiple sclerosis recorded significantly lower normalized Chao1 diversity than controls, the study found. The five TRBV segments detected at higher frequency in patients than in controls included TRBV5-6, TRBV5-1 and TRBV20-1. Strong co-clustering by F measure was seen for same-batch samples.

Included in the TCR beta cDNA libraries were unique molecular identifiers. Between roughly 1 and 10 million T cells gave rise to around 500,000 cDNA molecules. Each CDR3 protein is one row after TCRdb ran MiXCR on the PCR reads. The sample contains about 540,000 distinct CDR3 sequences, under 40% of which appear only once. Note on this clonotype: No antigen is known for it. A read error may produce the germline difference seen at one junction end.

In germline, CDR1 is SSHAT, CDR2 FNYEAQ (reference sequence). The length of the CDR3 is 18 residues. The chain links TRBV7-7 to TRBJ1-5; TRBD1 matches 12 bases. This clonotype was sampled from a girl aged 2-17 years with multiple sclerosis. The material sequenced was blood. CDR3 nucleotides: TGTGCTAGCAGTTTACCGGGACAGGGGGCGCGTGGCAATCAGCCCCAGCATTTT. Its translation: CASSLPGQGARGNQPQHF.